The sequence of this T cell receptor beta chain was determined in a study of cytotoxic CD8 clonotypes in ibrutinib-treated CLL. The V and J ends lost 1 base and 6 bases respectively, with 12 bases between them. The CDR3 consists of 15 residues. Germline-derived CDR1 and CDR2 are SEHNR and FQNEAQ (reference sequence). TCRdb's table, derived via immunoSEQ multiplex PCR, lists solely in-frame clones and lacks some. Seen here are more than 200,000 clones, under 80% observed once, and the top ten hold approximately 15%. The sequence derives from a human donor with chronic lymphocytic leukemia. The chain has TRBV7-9 and TRBJ1-4, with D possibly matching TRBD1 (6 bases). This material consisted of PBMCs, taken after 24 months of ibrutinib treatment. CDR3 bases: TGTGCCAGCAGCTTAGTTCGTCAGGGGCATGAAAAACTGTTTTTT. Its protein is CASSLVRQGHEKLFF.